These 21 T cell receptor beta chains were all obtained from the same sample, sequenced in a study of radiation and T cells in renal cell carcinoma. The time point is: blood 4 weeks post-SBRT, at nephrectomy. Treatment reported: 15 Gy SBRT to primary tumor, nephrectomy 4 weeks later. Only in-frame clones appear in the TCRdb table, and some are missing; sequencing was by immunoSEQ multiplex PCR. There are about 77,000 clones in the sample; around 78% occur only once, and approximately 2.4% lies in the top ten. The input for sequencing was blood, taken from a patient whose treatment included radiotherapy and nephrectomy. These receptors originate from a woman aged 60-70 years with renal cell carcinoma.

The chain joins TRBV7-6 to TRBJ2-3, with D hard to call. Germline V gene lookup returns CDR1 SGHVS and CDR2 FNYEAQ. CDR3 size: 16 residues. The V gene lost 1 base and the J gene lost 0 bases, with 11 bases spanning the gap. This CDR3 is CASSLGLSLSTDTQYF. The CDR3 bases are TGTGCCAGCAGCTTAGGTCTCAGCCTGAGCACAGATACGCAGTATTTT.

This chain's CDR3 is CASSLNPGMVYGYTF. The CDR3 DNA sequence: TGTGCCAGCAGCTTAAATCCAGGGATGGTTTATGGCTACACCTTC. The chain joins TRBV7-3 to TRBJ1-2, with a tentative D call TRBD1 (5 bases). V lost 1 base, J lost 5 bases, and 14 bases lay in between. From germline, CDR1 is SGHTA and CDR2 FQGTGA. This CDR3 comprises 15 residues.

This sequence joins TRBV2 and TRBJ2-1; the D gene is possibly TRBD2 (5 bases). Germline V gene sequence: CDR1 SNHLY, CDR2 FYNNEI. V lost 4 bases, J lost 3 bases, and 13 bases lay in between. The CDR3 covers 15 residues. The CDR3 loop reads CASSVILARYNEQFF. The CDR3 DNA reads TGTGCCAGCAGTGTGATCCTAGCCCGCTACAATGAGCAGTTCTTC.

The chain joins TRBV6-5 to TRBJ1-2, with 8 bases fitting TRBD1. J gave up 4 bases and V 6 bases, and 4 bases lay outside the gene matches. Germline V gene sequence: CDR1 MNHEY, CDR2 SVGAGI. The CDR3 sequence is 13 residues long. The CDR3 DNA sequence: TGTGCCAGCAGGGTCGACAGGGGCTATGGCTACACCTTC. Protein sequence: CASRVDRGYGYTF.

The V call is TRBV29-1, the J call TRBJ1-3; 8 bases map to TRBD1. V was clipped by 3 bases and J by 1 base; unmatched bases: 2. This CDR3 is 14 amino acids long. CDR1 and CDR2 from the germline V gene are SQVTM and ANQGSEA. The CDR3, as DNA: TGCAGCGTTGATACAGGGGGGTCTGGAAACACCATATATTTT. Translation: CSVDTGGSGNTIYF. The full variable domain, in which reference TRBV29-1 and TRBJ1-3 provide the parts outside the CDR3, is SAVISQKPSRDICQRGTSLTIQCQVDSQVTMMFWYRQQPGQSLTLIATANQGSEATYESGFVIDKFPISRPNLTFSTLTVSNMSPEDSSIYLCSVDTGGSGNTIYFGEGSWLTVV.

The rearrangement joins TRBV27 to TRBJ1-6; D uncertain. This CDR3 has 15 amino acids. Trimming removed 8 bases at V and 7 bases at J, with 18 bases between. The germline V gene has CDR1 MNHEY and CDR2 SMNVEV (reference sequence). The CDR3 here is CASSSSLYRNSPLHF. The CDR3 DNA is TGTGCCAGCTCTTCCAGCTTATACCGGAATTCACCCCTCCACTTT.

The sample holds a few counts of this clone. The chain joins TRBV27 to TRBJ2-1, with 9 bases fitting TRBD2. After removal of 6 bases from V and 8 bases from J, the junction contained 8 bases not matched to a gene. CDR3 length: 14 amino acids. The germline V gene has CDR1 MNHEY and CDR2 SMNVEV (reference sequence). CDR3 loop: CASRTSGITYEQFF. CDR3 sequence (DNA): TGTGCCAGCAGGACTAGCGGTATTACATATGAGCAGTTCTTC.

V gene TRBV6-6 combines with J gene TRBJ2-2; D gene unclear. CDR1 MNHNY and CDR2 SVGAGI come from the germline V gene (reference sequence). The V end was cut by 2 bases, the J end by 0 bases, with 7 bases between. This CDR3 has 15 residues. The CDR3 spells CASSYGSANTGELFF. DNA of the CDR3: TGTGCCAGCAGTTACGGCAGTGCGAACACCGGGGAGCTGTTTTTT.

This chain connects TRBV4-1 to TRBJ2-2, with D perhaps matching TRBD1 (5 bases). CDR3 length equals 15 residues. The germline CDR1 and CDR2 sequences are MGHRA and YSYEKL. Deletions cut 3 bases from V and 2 bases from J, with 10 bases between. The CDR3, as DNA: TGCGCCAGCAGCCAGGACACAACTAACACCGGGGAGCTGTTTTTT. The encoded protein is CASSQDTTNTGELFF.

This sequence joins TRBV27 and TRBJ1-2; D might be TRBD1 (5 bases). The CDR3 extends over 13 amino acids. V was cut by 5 bases and J by 6 bases, with 13 bases left in between. Germline assignment: CDR1 MNHEY and CDR2 SMNVEV (reference sequence). The DNA of the CDR3 is TGTGCCAGCAGTGTCAGGGTCGGAAATGGCTACACCTTC. Its protein is CASSVRVGNGYTF.

This chain links TRBV28 with TRBJ2-7; 7 bases match TRBD1. The junction had 6 bases not matched to a gene; V was cut back by 6 bases and J by 1 base. CDR1 and CDR2 from the germline V gene are MDHEN and SYDVKM. CDR3 length: 14 residues. For the CDR3, the DNA is TGTGCCAGCAGCCCCCGGGACAGATCCTACGAGCAGTACTTC. Its protein product is CASSPRDRSYEQYF.

The chain uses TRBV30 and TRBJ1-2; D gene uncertain. This CDR3 has 12 residues. Germline CDR1 and CDR2: GTSNPN and SVGIG (reference sequence). V dropped 8 bases and J dropped 1 base, with 11 bases sitting between them. The CDR3 region is CAQSSNNYGYTF. The CDR3 DNA sequence: TGTGCCCAATCCTCCAATAACTATGGCTACACCTTC. The full variable domain, its missing parts supplied by reference TRBV30 and TRBJ1-2, is SQTIHQWPATLVQPVGSPLSLECTVEGTSNPNLYWYRQAAGRGLQLLFYSVGIGQISSEVPQNLSASRPQDRQFILSSKKLLLSDSGFYLCAQSSNNYGYTFGSGTRLTVV.

A single count supports this clone. The chain employs TRBV19 and TRBJ1-4; 10 positions match TRBD1. Losses at the gene ends were 6 bases for V and 5 bases for J; bases not matched to a gene: 9. The CDR3 length is 16 residues. Germline assignment: CDR1 LNHDA and CDR2 SQIVND (reference sequence). This CDR3 is CASREGLGQGNEKLFF. CDR3 in DNA: TGTGCCAGTAGGGAAGGTCTGGGACAGGGGAATGAAAAACTGTTTTTT.

The rearrangement links TRBV30 to TRBJ2-5; 7 positions match TRBD1. This CDR3 contains 16 residues. Trimming removed 4 bases from V and 5 bases from J; junction bases left unmatched: 16. CDR1 is GTSNPN, CDR2 SVGIG, per germline (reference sequence). CDR3 DNA sequence: TGTGCCTGGAACAAAGGGGCCGGGACAGCCGTGGAGACCCAGTACTTC. It encodes CAWNKGAGTAVETQYF.

The chain recombines TRBV13 with TRBJ2-1; D not certain. V lost 2 bases and J 10 bases, leaving 15 bases between the germline ends. Germline lookup yields CDR1 PRHDT and CDR2 FYEKMQ (reference sequence). The CDR3 runs to 14 residues. The CDR3 bases are TGTGCCAGCAGCTTAAGAGCTTGGGCCGCAGAGCAGTTCTTC. It codes for CASSLRAWAAEQFF.

The genes are TRBV19 and TRBJ1-1; D remains unclear. The ends were cut back, 3 bases at V and 1 base at J, with 9 bases in the middle. CDR3 size: 14 residues. Germline V gene sequence: CDR1 LNHDA, CDR2 SQIVND (reference sequence). The CDR3 bases are TGTGCCAGTAGTATCAATCTTGAGAACACTGAAGCTTTCTTT. Amino acid sequence: CASSINLENTEAFF.

The rearrangement joins TRBV11-2 to TRBJ2-5; D call uncertain. With 6 bases removed from V and 5 bases from J, the gap between germline ends came to 7 bases. CDR1 and CDR2 (germline): SGHAT, FQNNGV. This CDR3 region has 11 residues. The CDR3 loop is CASRRAETQYF. The CDR3 DNA sequence: TGTGCCAGCAGACGAGCCGAGACCCAGTACTTC.

The chain recombines TRBV5-1 with TRBJ1-2; D perhaps matches TRBD1 (6 bases). The CDR3 runs to 14 residues. Germline CDR1 SGHRS, CDR2 YFSETQ. V was shortened by 5 bases and J by 8 bases, with 19 bases between the two germline ends. The CDR3 coding sequence is TGCGCCAGCAGGTTGTCAGGGGCCCGCACCGGCTACACCTTC. Translated: CASRLSGARTGYTF.

V is TRBV7-3 and J is TRBJ1-6; no firm D call. This CDR3 is 16 amino acids long. The V and J ends lost 1 base and 7 bases respectively, with 14 bases between them. Germline CDR1 reads SGHTA; CDR2 reads FQGTGA. The CDR3 nucleotides read TGTGCCAGCAGCTTAAGGGGAGACTTGGGGAATTCACCCCTCCACTTT. Translating gives CASSLRGDLGNSPLHF.

The chain combines TRBV4-1 with TRBJ2-5; TRBD1 or TRBD2 may be the D gene (6 bases each). The CDR3 loop spans 14 amino acids. Trimming took 0 bases from V and 5 from J, leaving 10 bases between them. The germline V gene has CDR1 MGHRA and CDR2 YSYEKL. CDR3 coding DNA: TGCGCCAGCAGCCAAGATCAGGGGAGGGAGACCCAGTACTTC. Translated: CASSQDQGRETQYF.

The chain couples TRBV10-3 to TRBJ2-1; D gene unclear. CDR1 and CDR2 (germline): ENHRY, SYGVKD. CDR3 size: 14 residues. Deletions cut 6 bases from V and 0 bases from J, with 9 bases between. The CDR3 here is CAISPDTSYNEQFF. CDR3 nucleotides: TGTGCCATCAGCCCTGATACCTCCTACAATGAGCAGTTCTTC.